This T cell receptor beta chain is from a study of control samples from healthy donors and cancer patients. V was pared by 3 bases and J by 0 bases, with 15 bases between. Germline values: CDR1 KGHSH, CDR2 LQKENI. This CDR3 is 17 amino acids long. Here immunoSEQ multiplex PCR was the method, and the copy in TCRdb shows in-frame clones only, minus some. This sample's table has roughly 200,000 clones. V usage is TRBV18 and J usage is TRBJ1-3; tentative D call: TRBD1 (5 bases). The sequence derives from a woman aged 25 to 45 in good health. The material sequenced was blood. The CDR3 DNA follows: TGTGCCAGCTCACCCGTGTTGCGGGGCAACTCTGGAAACACCATATATTTT. Protein product: CASSPVLRGNSGNTIYF.